The entry below gives a single TCR beta chain sequence along with its context. The sample comes from a study of T cell clones after liver transplantation. The method was immunoSEQ multiplex PCR; TCRdb's version includes in-frame clones alone and lacks a portion of them. The sample includes under 85,000 clones, roughly 80% of them seen just once. CDR3 length: 16 residues. The J segment lost 6 bases and the V segment lost 2 bases, leaving 11 bases of the junction unmatched. Germline CDR1 is MNHEY and CDR2 is SVGAGI. J is TRBJ2-7 and V is TRBV6-5; 9 bases are a match to TRBD1. The receptor's source is a human patient who received a liver transplant. Some T cells may arise from the graft donor. Sequencing used CD4+ T cells from blood, obtained 12 months after liver transplant. Here the CDR3 DNA reads TGTGCCAGCAGTTACGGCCCCGGGACAGGGAACCTCGAGCAGTACTTC. This codes for CASSYGPGTGNLEQYF.